A single sample is the source of the 7 T cell receptor beta chains below, sequenced in a study of blood T cell repertoires in COVID-19 (dated by TCRdb to about 2020). Library construction relied on the immunoSEQ multiplex PCR assay. The immuneACCESS repertoire file appears here via TCRdb, limited to in-frame rearrangements. These files lack a portion of the clones; in checked studies, under half of the deficit traces to unresolved V genes, and the cause of the others is not known. For this sample there are approximately 300,000 clones; around four fifths appear just once. Around 3.9% of the sample is held by the ten biggest clonotypes. Input material: peripheral blood. These receptors all come from a woman in her forties or fifties with active or convalescent COVID-19.

The chain has TRBV3-1 (or the pseudogene TRBV3-2) and TRBJ2-7, with D unresolved. There are 13 residues in the CDR3. V lost 5 bases and J lost 3, with 11 bases in between. Germline V gene data show CDR1 as LGHDT and CDR2 as YNNKEL (reference sequence). The CDR3 DNA reads TGTGCCAGCAGCTCTTCCGTAGACTACGAGCAGTACTTC. Residues: CASSSSVDYEQYF.

This clone has just one count. V is TRBV5-1 and J is TRBJ1-4; 7 bases agree with TRBD1. CDR1 and CDR2 from the germline V gene are SGHRS and YFSETQ. The J segment lost 6 bases and the V segment lost 0 bases, leaving 2 bases of the junction unmatched. The CDR3 has 14 residues. The CDR3, as DNA: TGCGCCAGCAGCTTGGGCAGGGGGTATGAAAAACTGTTTTTT. Protein sequence: CASSLGRGYEKLFF.

The chain recombines TRBV18 with TRBJ1-5; no reliable D call. CDR3 length equals 13 residues. The germline V gene has CDR1 KGHSH and CDR2 LQKENI. V lost 2 bases and J 5 bases, leaving 7 bases between the germline ends. Here the CDR3 reads CASSPASDQPQHF. The CDR3, as DNA: TGTGCCAGCTCACCAGCGTCCGATCAGCCCCAGCATTTT. Complete variable domain (other parts from reference TRBV18 and TRBJ1-5): NAGVMQNPRHLVRRRGQEARLRCSPMKGHSHVYWYRQLPEEGLKFMVYLQKENIIDESGMPKERFSAEFPKEGPSILRIQQVVRGDSAAYFCASSPASDQPQHFGDGTRLSIL.

The V and J genes are TRBV6-5 and TRBJ2-7, with D uncertain. The CDR3 contains 15 residues. Germline V gene sequence: CDR1 MNHEY, CDR2 SVGAGI. The ends were cut back, 2 bases at V and 4 bases at J, with 15 bases in the middle. CDR3 coding DNA: TGTGCCAGCAGTTACAGTGGGCCAGAATCTTACGAGCAGTACTTC. This codes for CASSYSGPESYEQYF.

This chain connects TRBV7-3 to TRBJ2-1; 9 nucleotides match TRBD2. From germline, CDR1 is SGHTA and CDR2 FQGTGA. V trimming: 0 bases; J trimming: 4 bases; junction bases outside the gene matches: 1. The CDR3 spans 15 residues. CDR3 nucleotide sequence: TGTGCCAGCAGCTTAACCCTAGCGGGGTACAATGAGCAGTTCTTC. It yields the protein CASSLTLAGYNEQFF.

V gene TRBV7-6 combines with J gene TRBJ2-2; 8 bases fit TRBD2. The J segment lost 3 bases and the V segment lost 1 base, leaving 4 bases of the junction unmatched. The CDR3 has 16 residues. The germline CDR1 and CDR2 sequences are SGHVS and FNYEAQ. CDR3 in DNA: TGTGCCAGCAGCTTAGTTGCGGGAGGAGACACCGGGGAGCTGTTTTTT. This gives the protein CASSLVAGGDTGELFF. The full variable domain, rest sourced from reference TRBV7-6 and TRBJ2-2, is GAGVSQSPRYKVTKRGQDVALRCDPISGHVSLYWYRQALGQGPEFLTYFNYEAQQDKSGLPNDRFSAERPEGSISTLTIQRTEQRDSAMYRCASSLVAGGDTGELFFGEGSRLTVL.

V usage is TRBV10-3 and J usage is TRBJ1-5; no clear D gene. The CDR3 is made up of 15 amino acids. V was pared by 3 bases and J by 10 bases, with 19 bases between. Germline V gene sequence: CDR1 ENHRY, CDR2 SYGVKD. CDR3 loop: CAISDRTESNSPQHF. The CDR3 nucleotides are TGTGCCATCAGTGACCGGACTGAGAGCAATAGTCCCCAGCATTTT.